The next 20 T cell receptor beta chains were all read from a single sample in a study of cytotoxic CD8 clonotypes in ibrutinib-treated CLL. The repertoire was sequenced with immunoSEQ multiplex PCR; TCRdb's copy has only in-frame clones and lacks some. The sample lists about 49,000 clones, around 70% occurring once. Sequences were derived from PBMCs, sampled after 12 months of ibrutinib treatment. The receptors were sampled from a human donor with chronic lymphocytic leukemia.

The CDR3 nucleotides are TGTGCCAGCAGTTTCAGGGTTGGGGCCAACGTCCTGACTTTC. Translating gives CASSFRVGANVLTF. The rearrangement links TRBV27 to TRBJ2-6, with D possibly being TRBD1 (5 bases). Germline CDR1 and CDR2: MNHEY and SMNVEV (reference sequence). This CDR3 region has 14 residues. V was shortened by 3 bases and J by 3 bases, with 6 bases between the two germline ends.

The chain recombines TRBV10-2 with TRBJ2-5, with D possibly TRBD1 on 7 matching bases. Trimming removed 1 base at V and 4 bases at J, with 10 bases between. This CDR3 has 14 residues. From germline, CDR1 is WSHSY and CDR2 SAAADI. The DNA of the CDR3 is TGCGCCAGCAGTGAGTACAGGGGAGGAGAGACCCAGTACTTC. Amino acids: CASSEYRGGETQYF.

This chain uses TRBV30 with TRBJ1-2; perhaps TRBD1 as D (5 bases). In germline, CDR1 is GTSNPN, CDR2 SVGIG (reference sequence). The germline V and J ends were trimmed by 0 bases and 4 bases, with 9 bases remaining between them. There are 13 residues in the CDR3. CDR3 nucleotides: TGTGCCTGGAGTGTATTGGGGGGCTATGGCTACACCTTC. As protein: CAWSVLGGYGYTF.

The rearrangement uses TRBV1 and TRBJ1-1. TRBV1 is termed a pseudogene. CDR3 size: 15 residues. This CDR3 is CTSSQDLGMNTEAFF. As DNA, the CDR3 is TGCACCAGCAGCCAAGATCTAGGTATGAACACTGAAGCTTTCTTT.

V usage is TRBV6-1 and J usage is TRBJ2-5; D perhaps matches TRBD2 (5 bases). The V and J ends lost 6 bases and 7 bases respectively, with 9 bases between them. This CDR3 comprises 11 residues. Germline V gives CDR1 MNHNS, CDR2 SASEGT. As DNA, the CDR3 is TGTGCCAGCAGGGCCCGGGGGACCCAGTACTTC. This translates into CASRARGTQYF.

This chain connects TRBV18 to TRBJ2-7, with 7 bases aligning to TRBD1. There are 15 residues in the CDR3. Germline values: CDR1 KGHSH, CDR2 LQKENI. After removal of 2 bases from V and 2 bases from J, the junction contained 6 bases not matched to a gene. The CDR3 nucleotides read TGTGCCAGCTCACCAACCGGGACAGCACCCTACGAGCAGTACTTC. Translated, it gives CASSPTGTAPYEQYF.

This clone was seen a handful of times. This chain connects TRBV5-1 to TRBJ1-2; tentative D call: TRBD1 (5 bases). CDR1 SGHRS and CDR2 YFSETQ come from the germline V gene. The CDR3 has 14 residues. Deletions cut 0 bases from V and 8 bases from J, with 14 bases between. CDR3 DNA sequence: TGCGCCAGCAGCTTGGTGGAAGGGGTAGGAGGCTACACCTTC. Amino acid sequence: CASSLVEGVGGYTF.

The chain employs TRBV2 and TRBJ1-5; 7 bases agree with TRBD1. Germline CDR1 SNHLY, CDR2 FYNNEI. V lost 4 bases, J lost 5 bases, and 8 bases stayed unmatched. The CDR3 extends over 15 amino acids. The CDR3 region is CASSGQGIRDQPQHF. Here the CDR3 DNA reads TGTGCCAGCAGTGGACAGGGAATTCGCGATCAGCCCCAGCATTTT.

The chain has TRBV28 and TRBJ1-6; no clear D gene. The germline CDR1 and CDR2 sequences are MDHEN and SYDVKM. The CDR3 runs to 18 residues. V was shortened by 6 bases and J by 1 base, with 19 bases between the two germline ends. The CDR3 DNA reads as TGTGCCAGCAGACCGACCCCGGGGTCCGTATCCTATAATTCACCCCTCCACTTT. Encoded protein: CASRPTPGSVSYNSPLHF.

In this sample, this clone turned up once. This chain joins TRBV30 and TRBJ1-1; a weak D match, TRBD1 (6 bases). V was trimmed by 2 bases and J by 4 bases, leaving 11 bases between them. Germline CDR1 GTSNPN, CDR2 SVGIG (reference sequence). The CDR3 consists of 13 residues. As DNA, the CDR3 is TGTGCCTGGAGTCAAATAGGGGGCACTGAAGCTTTCTTT. Its protein product is CAWSQIGGTEAFF.

The chain couples TRBV6-1 to TRBJ2-7; a possible D gene is TRBD1 (6 bases). This CDR3 is 14 amino acids long. The V end was cut by 4 bases, the J end by 4 bases, with 14 bases between. CDR1 and CDR2 from the germline V gene are MNHNS and SASEGT. The CDR3 DNA reads as TGTGCCAGCAGTGTACAGGGTAGTTTTTACGAGCAGTACTTC. This sequence encodes CASSVQGSFYEQYF.

V and J are TRBV11-2 and TRBJ2-4, with D tentatively TRBD2 (6 bases). Germline values: CDR1 SGHAT, CDR2 FQNNGV. The CDR3 sequence is 17 residues long. Trimming removed 5 bases from V and 0 bases from J, with 17 bases in between. The CDR3 sequence: CASSPRTGGVAKNIQYF. DNA of the CDR3: TGTGCCAGCAGCCCCCGGACCGGAGGGGTAGCCAAAAACATTCAGTACTTC.

The V call is TRBV5-5, the J call TRBJ1-4; D unresolved. Per germline, CDR1 SGHKS and CDR2 YYEKEE (reference sequence). CDR3 length: 13 amino acids. V was cut by 0 bases and J by 5 bases, with 5 bases left in between. The CDR3 loop is CASSLGPNEKLFF. The CDR3 DNA reads as TGTGCCAGCAGCTTGGGCCCCAATGAAAAACTGTTTTTT.

The V call is TRBV6-5, the J call TRBJ1-4, with D possibly being TRBD1 (5 bases). The germline V gene encodes CDR1 MNHEY and CDR2 SVGAGI. The CDR3 is 13 amino acids. Trimming left V 5 bases short and J 8 bases short, with 12 bases between. The CDR3 sequence: CASSPGRGEKLFF. The CDR3 DNA reads as TGTGCCAGCAGTCCGGGGCGGGGGGAAAAACTGTTTTTT.

V gene TRBV15 combines with J gene TRBJ2-4, with 7 bases fitting TRBD1. With V trimmed by 1 base and J by 0 bases, 3 bases remained unmatched. Germline assignment: CDR1 LNHNV and CDR2 YYDKDF (reference sequence). CDR3 length equals 16 residues. This CDR3 reads CATSRGRGRAKNIQYF. For the CDR3, the DNA is TGTGCCACCAGCAGAGGAAGGGGGCGAGCCAAAAACATTCAGTACTTC.

In its sample, this clone was seen a few times. CDR3 amino acids: CASSLWGGPNSPLHF. Here the CDR3 DNA reads TGTGCCAGCAGCCTATGGGGGGGGCCCAATTCACCCCTCCACTTT. V and J are TRBV6-5 and TRBJ1-6, with a weak D call TRBD1 (6 bases). Germline values: CDR1 MNHEY, CDR2 SVGAGI. There are 15 residues in the CDR3. Trimming shortened V by 6 bases and J by 7 bases, and 16 bases separated the two germline ends.

A remark on this clone: This sample also contains other DNA sequences that code for the same CDR3. The genes are TRBV5-1 and TRBJ1-4; D is undetermined. Germline lookup yields CDR1 SGHRS and CDR2 YFSETQ. Trimming took off 0 bases at V and 8 bases at J, with 5 bases between the two ends. The CDR3 extends over 12 amino acids. The CDR3 region has the DNA TGCGCCAGCAGCTTGGCCGGAGAAAAACTGTTTTTT. Its translation is CASSLAGEKLFF.

The CDR3 protein is CASSPRGTNEKLFF. The CDR3 coding sequence is TGTGCCAGCTCACCGCGAGGCACTAATGAAAAACTGTTTTTT. This rearrangement joins TRBV18 to TRBJ1-4; D unclear. This CDR3 is built from 14 residues. V was shortened by 3 bases and J by 2 bases, with 7 bases between the two germline ends. Germline V CDR1 and CDR2: KGHSH, LQKENI.

The chain links TRBV29-1 to TRBJ2-5, with D possibly TRBD1 on 5 matching bases. This CDR3 has 13 amino acids. Germline CDR1 SQVTM, CDR2 ANQGSEA. V was cut by 8 bases and J by 5 bases, with 18 bases left in between. CDR3 DNA sequence: TGCAGCATCATGCAGGGTGCGTGGGAGACCCAGTACTTC. Translated, it gives CSIMQGAWETQYF.

This clone was seen a few times. The chain carries TRBV5-1 and TRBJ1-4; possible D gene TRBD1, 5 bases. Germline V CDR1 and CDR2: SGHRS, YFSETQ. Trimming took 4 bases from V and 8 from J, leaving 9 bases between them. The CDR3 runs 12 residues. The CDR3: CASSPRGEKLFF. The CDR3 region has the DNA TGCGCCAGCAGCCCGCGGGGGGAAAAACTGTTTTTT.